The 24 T cell receptor beta chains reported below all come from one sample, sequenced in a study of T-cell memory formation after mild COVID-19. MiXCR, run by TCRdb on the 5' RACE reads, gives a single entry per CDR3 protein. The repertoire consists of roughly 450,000 distinct CDR3 sequences, with more than 15% occurring once and the leading ten covering around a fifth. The sample consisted of PBMCs or a T cell subset sorted from them (not recorded which). The receptor source for this set is a man younger than 30 who had mild COVID-19 (a few samples of this study predate the infection). Cell type and time point are not known.

J is TRBJ1-1 and V is TRBV6-2 or TRBV6-3; D gene unclear. Trimming stripped 6 bases from V and 8 bases from J, with 19 bases between. The CDR3 consists of 14 residues. Germline CDR1 is MNHEY and CDR2 is SVGEGT. The CDR3 reads CASRQLGKTTEAFF. CDR3 bases: TGTGCCAGCAGGCAGCTGGGAAAGACCACGGAAGCTTTCTTT.

At least ten counts were recorded for this clonotype. The gene calls are TRBV13 and TRBJ1-2, with D possibly being TRBD1 (5 bases). This CDR3 is built from 19 residues. V lost 2 bases and J lost 4, with 26 bases in between. Germline V lookup: CDR1 PRHDT, CDR2 FYEKMQ (reference sequence). The CDR3 here is CASSLYRKGLHTPIYGYTF. The CDR3 DNA reads as TGTGCCAGCAGCTTATACCGCAAGGGGCTCCACACCCCGATCTATGGCTACACCTTC.

This clonotype was seen more than once but under ten times. The gene calls are TRBV29-1 and TRBJ1-4; D may be TRBD1 (5 bases). Germline V gene sequence: CDR1 SQVTM, CDR2 ANQGSEA. V shed 6 bases and J shed 5 bases, with 16 bases lying between them. CDR3 length: 14 amino acids. The CDR3 loop is CSVRRSGGNEKLFF. CDR3 DNA: TGCAGCGTCCGGCGGTCGGGGGGGAATGAAAAACTGTTTTTT. The entire variable domain, with the rest obtained from reference TRBV29-1 and TRBJ1-4, is as follows: SAVISQKPSRDICQRGTSLTIQCQVDSQVTMMFWYRQQPGQSLTLIATANQGSEATYESGFVIDKFPISRPNLTFSTLTVSNMSPEDSSIYLCSVRRSGGNEKLFFGSGTQLSVL.

The J gene is TRBJ2-7, the V gene TRBV12-3 or TRBV12-4; 7 nucleotides agree with TRBD1. This CDR3 comprises 15 residues. With V trimmed by 5 bases and J by 2 bases, 9 bases remained unmatched. The CDR3 coding sequence is TGTGCCAGCAGTCTCTCGACAGGGCTACCCTACGAGCAGTACTTC. Protein: CASSLSTGLPYEQYF.

This clonotype showed up just a few times. J is TRBJ1-4 and V is TRBV6-5; maybe TRBD1 (5 bases). This CDR3 is built from 13 residues. V gave up 2 bases and J gave up 14 bases, with 15 bases separating them. Per germline, CDR1 MNHEY and CDR2 SVGAGI. CDR3 loop: CASSYGTSSRLFF. CDR3 sequence (DNA): TGTGCCAGCAGTTACGGGACCTCAAGTAGGCTGTTTTTT.

Only a few counts were recorded for this clonotype. The V gene is TRBV6-2 or TRBV6-3, the J gene TRBJ1-5; tentatively, D is TRBD1 (5 bases). Trimming shortened V by 2 bases and J by 3 bases, and 11 bases separated the two germline ends. In germline, CDR1 is MNHEY, CDR2 SVGEGT. CDR3 length: 15 residues. The CDR3 loop reads CASSYADSLNQPQHF. The CDR3 DNA sequence: TGTGCCAGCAGTTACGCCGACAGTCTCAATCAGCCCCAGCATTTT.

A few counts support this clonotype. The chain is built from TRBV5-6 and TRBJ1-5; D not certain. This CDR3 spans 13 amino acids. V was shortened by 1 base and J by 7 bases, with 9 bases between the two germline ends. Germline CDR1 reads SGHDT; CDR2 reads YYEEEE. CDR3 sequence: CASSLWGWQPQHF. The CDR3 DNA sequence: TGTGCCAGCAGCTTGTGGGGATGGCAGCCCCAGCATTTT. The variable domain in full, with the rest retrieved from reference TRBV5-6 and TRBJ1-5, is DAGVTQSPTHLIKTRGQQVTLRCSPKSGHDTVSWYQQALGQGPQFIFQYYEEEERQRGNFPDRFSGHQFPNYSSELNVNALLLGDSALYLCASSLWGWQPQHFGDGTRLSIL.

The table lists this clonotype with a few counts. V and J are TRBV5-1 and TRBJ2-7; 12 bases are a match to TRBD2. This CDR3 is 15 amino acids long. Germline-derived CDR1 and CDR2 are SGHRS and YFSETQ. V lost 4 bases to trimming and J lost 0 bases; unmatched junction nucleotides: 2. CDR3 in DNA: TGCGCCAGCAGCGGGGGACTAGCGGGCTCCTACGAGCAGTACTTC. Translated: CASSGGLAGSYEQYF. Complete variable domain (other parts from reference TRBV5-1 and TRBJ2-7): KAGVTQTPRYLIKTRGQQVTLSCSPISGHRSVSWYQQTPGQGLQFLFEYFSETQRNKGNFPGRFSGRQFSNSRSEMNVSTLELGDSALYLCASSGGLAGSYEQYFGPGTRLTVT.

The V call is TRBV7-9, the J call TRBJ1-4; 7 bases match TRBD1. Germline CDR1 SEHNR, CDR2 FQNEAQ (reference sequence). The ends lost 6 bases at V and 7 bases at J; junction bases unmatched: 8. The CDR3 has 14 amino acids. The CDR3 spells CASSADREAEKLFF. CDR3 DNA sequence: TGTGCCAGCAGTGCTGACAGGGAGGCTGAAAAACTGTTTTTT.

This clonotype was counted at least ten times. The chain is built from TRBV5-1 and TRBJ2-1; D is possibly TRBD2 (5 bases). Per the germline V gene, CDR1 is SGHRS and CDR2 is YFSETQ. There are 14 residues in the CDR3. V dropped 4 bases and J dropped 14 bases, with 22 bases sitting between them. CDR3: CASSATLRANGKFF. In DNA, the CDR3 is TGCGCCAGCAGCGCCACGTTGCGGGCCAACGGAAAGTTCTTC.

This clonotype was counted between two and nine times. This sequence joins TRBV6-2 or TRBV6-3 and TRBJ2-5; 10 nucleotides line up with TRBD2. V was pared by 6 bases and J by 4 bases, with 14 bases of the junction left unmatched. Germline CDR1 is MNHEY and CDR2 is SVGEGT. This CDR3 is built from 17 residues. The CDR3 nucleotides read TGTGCCAGCAGCCAACAAATAGCGGGGGGTTTCGGAGAGACCCAGTACTTC. As protein: CASSQQIAGGFGETQYF.

DNA for the CDR3: TGTGCCAGCAGTGAGGGTTTTTTGGTTTCCCACGAGCAGTACGTC. This sequence encodes CASSEGFLVSHEQYV. The chain uses TRBV2 and TRBJ2-7; no reliable D call. This CDR3 is 15 amino acids long. The ends were cut back, 3 bases at V and 5 bases at J, with 17 bases in the middle. Germline values: CDR1 SNHLY, CDR2 FYNNEI.

CDR3 in DNA: TGTGCCACCAGCAGGACAGCCGAAAAACATACTGAAGCTTTCTTT. The encoded protein is CATSRTAEKHTEAFF. The chain joins TRBV15 to TRBJ1-1; D is possibly TRBD1 (5 bases). V was trimmed by 3 bases and J by 5 bases, leaving 16 bases between them. Germline CDR1 reads LNHNV; CDR2 reads YYDKDF (reference sequence). This CDR3 has 15 amino acids.

V usage is TRBV4-1 and J usage is TRBJ1-2; possible D gene TRBD1, 5 bases. The germline V and J ends were trimmed by 1 base and 5 bases, with 14 bases remaining between them. Germline V gene data show CDR1 as MGHRA and CDR2 as YSYEKL. This CDR3 is 15 amino acids long. The CDR3 nucleotides read TGCGCCAGCAGCCAAGTAATCCAGGGCCGGTATGGCTACACCTTC. Its translation is CASSQVIQGRYGYTF.

The rearrangement links TRBV4-3 to TRBJ2-1, with D perhaps TRBD1 (5 bases). Germline V gene lookup returns CDR1 LGHNA and CDR2 YSLEER. The CDR3 is 17 residues long. The V gene lost 1 base and the J gene lost 3 bases, with 16 bases spanning the gap. CDR3 region: CASSQVAQTALYNEQFF. DNA of the CDR3: TGCGCCAGCAGCCAAGTAGCACAGACAGCACTCTACAATGAGCAGTTCTTC.

This clonotype has at least ten counts. V usage is TRBV5-1 and J usage is TRBJ1-5; 7 bases are a match to TRBD1. This CDR3 is built from 14 residues. CDR1 is SGHRS, CDR2 YFSETQ, per germline. After removal of 5 bases from V and 6 bases from J, the junction contained 8 bases not matched to a gene. The chain's CDR3 is CASRTDREAQPQHF. The CDR3 nucleotides read TGCGCCAGCAGAACCGACAGGGAGGCTCAGCCCCAGCATTTT.

This clonotype showed up many times. The chain joins TRBV24-1 to TRBJ2-2; TRBD1 is a possible D gene (5 bases). Germline CDR1 is KGHDR and CDR2 is SFDVKD. Trimming left V 2 bases short and J 1 base short, with 7 bases between. The CDR3 spans 15 residues. This CDR3 reads CATSDYQGNTGELFF. CDR3 nucleotides: TGTGCCACCAGTGATTACCAGGGGAACACCGGGGAGCTGTTTTTT.

V and J are TRBV20-1 and TRBJ1-1; TRBD1 is a possible D gene (5 bases). The CDR3 has 13 residues. V was pared by 7 bases and J by 1 base, with 13 bases between. Germline V gene sequence: CDR1 DFQATT, CDR2 SNEGSKA (reference sequence). The CDR3 loop is CSVQAGGNTEAFF. The CDR3 DNA reads TGCAGTGTCCAAGCCGGGGGGAACACTGAAGCTTTCTTT.

The chain couples TRBV7-2 to TRBJ2-2, with 10 bases identical to TRBD1. With 4 bases clipped from V and 8 bases from J, the junction kept 4 bases outside the gene matches. Germline V gives CDR1 SGHTA, CDR2 FQGNSA. The CDR3 is made up of 14 amino acids. Here the CDR3 reads CASSSTGGSGELFF. CDR3 nucleotides: TGTGCCAGCAGCTCGACAGGGGGCTCTGGGGAGCTGTTTTTT.

In this sample, this clonotype turned up a few times. This chain joins TRBV20-1 and TRBJ2-5; 7 bases fit TRBD2. This CDR3 comprises 12 residues. V lost 0 bases, J lost 7 bases, and 2 bases stayed unmatched. Germline V gene data show CDR1 as DFQATT and CDR2 as SNEGSKA (reference sequence). Here the CDR3 reads CSARDSGWTQYF. The CDR3 nucleotides are TGCAGTGCTAGAGATAGCGGGTGGACCCAGTACTTC.

V and J are TRBV7-9 and TRBJ2-3; 9 bases fit TRBD2. This CDR3 is built from 16 residues. Per germline, CDR1 SEHNR and CDR2 FQNEAQ (reference sequence). The J segment lost 3 bases and the V segment lost 4 bases, leaving 8 bases of the junction unmatched. The CDR3 nucleotides read TGTGCCAGCAGCTCCAGAGCGGGGGGTATGACAGATACGCAGTATTTT. Its translation: CASSSRAGGMTDTQYF.

This clonotype was detected ten times or more. V and J are TRBV7-9 and TRBJ1-2; 9 bases match TRBD1. V dropped 1 base and J dropped 6; count of bases not matched to a gene: 3. There are 14 residues in the CDR3. Germline V CDR1 and CDR2: SEHNR, FQNEAQ (reference sequence). The CDR3 DNA is TGTGCCAGCAGCTTAGACAGGGGGCTCGATGGCTACACCTTC. It translates to CASSLDRGLDGYTF.

This clonotype showed up just a few times. This rearrangement joins TRBV3-2 to TRBJ2-1; no check of the table's D call, TRBD1, against the DNA was made. TRBV3-2 is annotated as a pseudogene. This CDR3 has 15 amino acids. The CDR3 region has the DNA TGTGCCAGCAGCCGTGGGACAGGGGGTCTCGATGAGCAGTTCTTC. Translation gives CASSRGTGGLDEQFF.

In this sample, this clonotype turned up many times. The rearrangement links TRBV5-1 to TRBJ1-1; D might be TRBD1 (5 bases). Germline loops: CDR1 SGHRS, CDR2 YFSETQ. V shed 1 base and J shed 3 bases, with 7 bases lying between them. There are 13 residues in the CDR3. The CDR3 DNA sequence: TGCGCCAGCAGCTTGAAACAGGACACTGAAGCTTTCTTT. This encodes CASSLKQDTEAFF.